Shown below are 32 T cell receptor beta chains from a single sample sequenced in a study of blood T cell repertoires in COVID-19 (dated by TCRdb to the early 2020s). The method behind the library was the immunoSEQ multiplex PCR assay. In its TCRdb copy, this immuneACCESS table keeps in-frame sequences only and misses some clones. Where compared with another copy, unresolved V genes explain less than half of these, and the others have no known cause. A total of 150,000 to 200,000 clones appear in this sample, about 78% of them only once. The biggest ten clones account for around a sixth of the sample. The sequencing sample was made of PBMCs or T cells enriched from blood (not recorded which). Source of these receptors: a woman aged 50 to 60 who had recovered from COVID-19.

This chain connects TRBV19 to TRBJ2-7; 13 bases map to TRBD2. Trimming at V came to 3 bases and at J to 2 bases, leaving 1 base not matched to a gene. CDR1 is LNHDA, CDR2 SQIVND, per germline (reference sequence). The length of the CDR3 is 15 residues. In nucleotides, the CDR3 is TGTGCCAGTAGTATCACTAGCGGGAGGGCCTACGAGCAGTACTTC. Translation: CASSITSGRAYEQYF.

The CDR3 nucleotides are TGTGCCAGCAGCCCACCTCGGCGGGGATTCCGGCCGGGACTTAATGAGCAGTTCTTC. It yields the protein CASSPPRRGFRPGLNEQFF. The chain recombines TRBV11-2 with TRBJ2-1, with D possibly matching TRBD2 (6 bases). The length of the CDR3 is 19 residues. Between the trimmed V and J ends, which lost 5 bases and 7 bases, there was a span of 30 bases. Germline values: CDR1 SGHAT, CDR2 FQNNGV. The full variable domain, rest sourced from reference TRBV11-2 and TRBJ2-1, is EAGVAQSPRYKIIEKRQSVAFWCNPISGHATLYWYQQILGQGPKLLIQFQNNGVVDDSQLPKDRFSAERLKGVDSTLKIQPAKLEDSAVYLCASSPPRRGFRPGLNEQFFGPGTRLTVL.

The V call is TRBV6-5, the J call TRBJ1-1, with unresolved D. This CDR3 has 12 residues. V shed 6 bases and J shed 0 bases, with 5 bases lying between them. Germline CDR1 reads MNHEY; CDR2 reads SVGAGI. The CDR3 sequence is CASRRLNTEAFF. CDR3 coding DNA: TGTGCCAGCAGGAGGCTGAACACTGAAGCTTTCTTT.

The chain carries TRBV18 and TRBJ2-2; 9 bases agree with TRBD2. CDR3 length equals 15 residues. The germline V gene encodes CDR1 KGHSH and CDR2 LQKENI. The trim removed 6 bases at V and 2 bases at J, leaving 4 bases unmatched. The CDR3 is CASSPTSGNTGELFF. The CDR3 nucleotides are TGTGCCAGCTCCCCGACTAGCGGAAACACCGGGGAGCTGTTTTTT.

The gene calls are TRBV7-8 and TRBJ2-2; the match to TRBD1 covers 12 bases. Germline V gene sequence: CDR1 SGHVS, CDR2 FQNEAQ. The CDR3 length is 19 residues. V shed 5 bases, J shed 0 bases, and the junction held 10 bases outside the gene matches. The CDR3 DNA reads TGTGCCAGCAGCGCGAGGGGACAGGGGGCTTTTTCGAACACCGGGGAGCTGTTTTTT. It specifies CASSARGQGAFSNTGELFF. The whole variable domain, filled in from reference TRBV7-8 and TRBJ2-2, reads GAGVSQSPRYKVAKRGQDVALRCDPISGHVSLFWYQQALGQGPEFLTYFQNEAQLDKSGLPSDRFFAERPEGSVSTLKIQRTQQEDSAVYLCASSARGQGAFSNTGELFFGEGSRLTVL.

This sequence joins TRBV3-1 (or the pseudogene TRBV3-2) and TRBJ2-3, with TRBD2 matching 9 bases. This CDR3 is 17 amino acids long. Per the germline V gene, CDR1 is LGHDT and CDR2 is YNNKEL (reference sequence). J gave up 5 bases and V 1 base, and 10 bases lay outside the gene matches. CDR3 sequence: CASSQVLAGASKDTQYF. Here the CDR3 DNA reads TGTGCCAGCAGCCAAGTATTAGCGGGAGCCTCAAAAGATACGCAGTATTTT.

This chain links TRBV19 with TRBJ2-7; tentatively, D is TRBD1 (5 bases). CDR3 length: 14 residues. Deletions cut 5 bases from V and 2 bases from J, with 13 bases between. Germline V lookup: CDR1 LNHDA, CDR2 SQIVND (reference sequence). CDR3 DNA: TGTGCCAGTAGTCCCCGGACACTACCCTACGAGCAGTACTTC. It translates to CASSPRTLPYEQYF. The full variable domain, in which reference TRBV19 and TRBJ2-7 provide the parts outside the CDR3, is DGGITQSPKYLFRKEGQNVTLSCEQNLNHDAMYWYRQDPGQGLRLIYYSQIVNDFQKGDIAEGYSVSREKKESFPLTVTSAQKNPTAFYLCASSPRTLPYEQYFGPGTRLTVT.

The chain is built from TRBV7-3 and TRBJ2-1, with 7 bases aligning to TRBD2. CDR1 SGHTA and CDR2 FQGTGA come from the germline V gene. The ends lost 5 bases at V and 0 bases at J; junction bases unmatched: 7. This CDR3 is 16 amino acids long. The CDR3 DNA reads TGTGCCAGCAGCCAACTGGGCGGGAGCTCCTACAATGAGCAGTTCTTC. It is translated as CASSQLGGSSYNEQFF.

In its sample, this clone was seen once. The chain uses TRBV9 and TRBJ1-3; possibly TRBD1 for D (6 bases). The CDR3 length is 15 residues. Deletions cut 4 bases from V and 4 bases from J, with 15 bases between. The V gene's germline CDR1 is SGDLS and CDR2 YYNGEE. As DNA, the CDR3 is TGTGCCAGCAGCTCGTCCGGGACAACCGGAAACACCATATATTTT. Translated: CASSSSGTTGNTIYF.

The CDR3, as DNA: TGTGCCAGCCGACGGAGCACTGAAGCTTTCTTT. This sequence encodes CASRRSTEAFF. The rearrangement uses TRBV19 and TRBJ1-1; D not certain. This CDR3 is 11 amino acids long. The germline V and J ends were trimmed by 9 bases and 4 bases, with 9 bases remaining between them. Germline V gene sequence: CDR1 LNHDA, CDR2 SQIVND (reference sequence).

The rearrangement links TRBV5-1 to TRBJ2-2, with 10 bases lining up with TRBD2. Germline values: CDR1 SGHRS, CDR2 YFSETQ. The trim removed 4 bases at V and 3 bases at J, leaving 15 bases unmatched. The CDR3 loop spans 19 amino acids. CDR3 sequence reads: CASSTTGTSVLEDTGELFF. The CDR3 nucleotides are TGCGCCAGCAGCACCACCGGGACTAGCGTCCTAGAGGACACCGGGGAGCTGTTTTTT.

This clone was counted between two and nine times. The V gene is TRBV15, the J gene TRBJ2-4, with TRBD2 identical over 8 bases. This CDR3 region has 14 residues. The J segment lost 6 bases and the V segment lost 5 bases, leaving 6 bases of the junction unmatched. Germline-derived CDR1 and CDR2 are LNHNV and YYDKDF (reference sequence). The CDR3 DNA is TGTGCCACCAGCCCCCGGGAGGGCCTAAACATTCAGTACTTC. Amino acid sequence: CATSPREGLNIQYF.

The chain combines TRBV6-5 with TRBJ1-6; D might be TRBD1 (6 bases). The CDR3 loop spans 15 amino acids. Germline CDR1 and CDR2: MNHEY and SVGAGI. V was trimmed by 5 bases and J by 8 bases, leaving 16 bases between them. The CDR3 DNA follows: TGTGCCAGCAGTCCCGTGGGCAGGGGATATTCACCCCTCCACTTT. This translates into CASSPVGRGYSPLHF.

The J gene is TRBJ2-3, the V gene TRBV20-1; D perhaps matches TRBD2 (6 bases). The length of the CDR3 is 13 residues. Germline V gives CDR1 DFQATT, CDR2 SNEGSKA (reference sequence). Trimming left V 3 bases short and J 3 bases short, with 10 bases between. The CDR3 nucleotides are TGCAGTGCTAGTGGAGGGAGTACAGATACGCAGTATTTT. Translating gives CSASGGSTDTQYF.

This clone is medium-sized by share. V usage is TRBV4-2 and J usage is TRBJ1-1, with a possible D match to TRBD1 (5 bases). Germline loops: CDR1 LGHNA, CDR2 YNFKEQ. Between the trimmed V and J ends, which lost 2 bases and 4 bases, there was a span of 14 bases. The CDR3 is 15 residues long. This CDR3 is CASSQSNQGSTEAFF. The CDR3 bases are TGTGCCAGCAGCCAATCAAACCAGGGCAGCACTGAAGCTTTCTTT.

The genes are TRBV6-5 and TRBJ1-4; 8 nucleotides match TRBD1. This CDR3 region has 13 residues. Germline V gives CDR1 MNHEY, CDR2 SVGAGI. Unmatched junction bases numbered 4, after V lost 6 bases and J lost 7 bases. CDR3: CASSGTGSEKLFF. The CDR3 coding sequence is TGTGCCAGCAGCGGGACAGGAAGTGAAAAACTGTTTTTT.

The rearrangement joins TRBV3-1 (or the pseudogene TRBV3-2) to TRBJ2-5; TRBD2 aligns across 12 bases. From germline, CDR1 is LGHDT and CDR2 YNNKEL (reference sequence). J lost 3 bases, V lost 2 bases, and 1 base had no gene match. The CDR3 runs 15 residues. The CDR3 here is CASSQLAGGEETQYF. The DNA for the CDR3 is TGTGCCAGCAGCCAACTAGCGGGAGGGGAAGAGACCCAGTACTTC.

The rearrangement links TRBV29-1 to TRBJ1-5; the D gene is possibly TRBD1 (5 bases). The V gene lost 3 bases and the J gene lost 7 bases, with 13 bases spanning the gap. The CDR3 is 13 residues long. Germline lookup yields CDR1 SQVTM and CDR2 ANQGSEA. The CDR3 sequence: CSVEEGPGQPQHF. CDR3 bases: TGCAGCGTTGAGGAGGGACCAGGACAGCCCCAGCATTTT.

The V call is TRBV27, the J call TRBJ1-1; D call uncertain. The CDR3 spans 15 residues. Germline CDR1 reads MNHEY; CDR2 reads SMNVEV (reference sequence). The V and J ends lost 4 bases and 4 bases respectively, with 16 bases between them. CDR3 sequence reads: CASSSTPRDGTEAFF. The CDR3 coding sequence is TGTGCCAGCAGTTCTACCCCTCGGGATGGCACTGAAGCTTTCTTT.

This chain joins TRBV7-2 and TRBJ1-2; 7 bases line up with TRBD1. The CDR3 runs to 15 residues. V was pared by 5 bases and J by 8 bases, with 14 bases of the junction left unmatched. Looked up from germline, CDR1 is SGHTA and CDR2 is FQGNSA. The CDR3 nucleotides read TGTGCCAGCAGCCGGACAGGAGATCTATTGGAGGGCTACACCTTC. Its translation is CASSRTGDLLEGYTF.

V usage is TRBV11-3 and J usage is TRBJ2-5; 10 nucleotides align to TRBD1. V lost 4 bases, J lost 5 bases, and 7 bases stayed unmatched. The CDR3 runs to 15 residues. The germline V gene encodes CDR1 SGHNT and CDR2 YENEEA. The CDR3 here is CASSYGQGDDETQYF. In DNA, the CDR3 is TGTGCCAGCAGCTACGGACAGGGGGACGATGAGACCCAGTACTTC.

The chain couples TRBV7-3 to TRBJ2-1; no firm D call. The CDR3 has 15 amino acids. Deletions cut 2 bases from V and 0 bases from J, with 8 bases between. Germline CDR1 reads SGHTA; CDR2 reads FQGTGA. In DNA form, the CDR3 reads TGTGCCAGCAGCTTAGGTCCGAGCTCCTACAATGAGCAGTTCTTC. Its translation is CASSLGPSSYNEQFF. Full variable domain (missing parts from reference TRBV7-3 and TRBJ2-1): GAGVSQTPSNKVTEKGKYVELRCDPISGHTALYWYRQSLGQGPEFLIYFQGTGAADDSGLPNDRFFAVRPEGSVSTLKIQRTERGDSAVYLCASSLGPSSYNEQFFGPGTRLTVL.

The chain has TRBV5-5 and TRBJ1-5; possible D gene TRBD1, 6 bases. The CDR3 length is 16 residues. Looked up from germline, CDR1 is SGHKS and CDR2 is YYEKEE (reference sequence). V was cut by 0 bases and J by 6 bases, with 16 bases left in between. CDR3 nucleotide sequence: TGTGCCAGCAGCTTGGGGCGAGGGGGGGCCGGTCAGCCCCAGCATTTT. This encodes CASSLGRGGAGQPQHF.

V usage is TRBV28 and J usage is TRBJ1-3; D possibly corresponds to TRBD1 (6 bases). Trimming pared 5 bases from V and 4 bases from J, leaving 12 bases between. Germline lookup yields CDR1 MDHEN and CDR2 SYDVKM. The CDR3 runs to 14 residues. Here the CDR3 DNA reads TGTGCCAGCAGTCTGGACAGAGCCGGAAACACCATATATTTT. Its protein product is CASSLDRAGNTIYF.

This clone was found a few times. This CDR3 is CASTQDRQGGYTF. In nucleotides, the CDR3 is TGTGCCAGCACCCAGGACCGTCAGGGGGGCTACACCTTC. The rearrangement uses TRBV12-3 or TRBV12-4 and TRBJ1-2, with TRBD1 as a possible D gene (6 bases). V shed 7 bases and J shed 8 bases, with 17 bases lying between them. This CDR3 has 13 residues.

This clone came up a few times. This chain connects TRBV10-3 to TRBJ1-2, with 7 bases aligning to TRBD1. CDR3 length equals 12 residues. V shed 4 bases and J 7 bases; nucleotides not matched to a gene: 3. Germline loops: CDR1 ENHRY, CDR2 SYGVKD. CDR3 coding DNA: TGTGCCATCAGTGGACAGGGAGGTGGCTACACCTTC. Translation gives CAISGQGGGYTF.

The CDR3 protein is CASSSAGLAGWETQYF. CDR3 sequence (DNA): TGTGCCAGCAGTTCAGCGGGACTAGCGGGATGGGAGACCCAGTACTTC. The chain has TRBV28 and TRBJ2-5; 13 nucleotides line up with TRBD2. Germline V gene data show CDR1 as MDHEN and CDR2 as SYDVKM. Germline trimming cut 4 bases from V and 5 bases from J; bases unmatched to any gene: 7. This CDR3 region has 16 residues. The full variable domain, its missing parts supplied by reference TRBV28 and TRBJ2-5, is DVKVTQSSRYLVKRTGEKVFLECVQDMDHENMFWYRQDPGLGLRLIYFSYDVKMKEKGDIPEGYSVSREKKERFSLILESASTNQTSMYLCASSSAGLAGWETQYFGPGTRLLVL.

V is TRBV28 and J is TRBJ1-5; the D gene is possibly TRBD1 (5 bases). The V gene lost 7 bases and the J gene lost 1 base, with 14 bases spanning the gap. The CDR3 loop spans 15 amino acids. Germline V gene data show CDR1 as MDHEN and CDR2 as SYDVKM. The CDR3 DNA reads TGTGCCAGCAAATCGGGGGGAAGGAGCAATCAGCCCCAGCATTTT. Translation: CASKSGGRSNQPQHF.

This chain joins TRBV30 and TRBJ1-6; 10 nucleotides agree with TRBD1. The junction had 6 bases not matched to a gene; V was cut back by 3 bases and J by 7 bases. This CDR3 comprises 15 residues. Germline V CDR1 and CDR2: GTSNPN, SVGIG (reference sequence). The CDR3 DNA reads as TGTGCCTGGAGAAGGGGACAGGGGAGCAATTCACCCCTCCACTTT. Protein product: CAWRRGQGSNSPLHF.

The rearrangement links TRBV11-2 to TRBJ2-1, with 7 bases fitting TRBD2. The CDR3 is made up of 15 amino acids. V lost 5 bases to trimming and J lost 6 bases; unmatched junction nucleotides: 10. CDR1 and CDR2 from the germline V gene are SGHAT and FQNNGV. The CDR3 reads CASSLPGLRFNEQFF. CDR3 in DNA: TGTGCCAGCAGCCTACCGGGACTACGTTTCAATGAGCAGTTCTTC.

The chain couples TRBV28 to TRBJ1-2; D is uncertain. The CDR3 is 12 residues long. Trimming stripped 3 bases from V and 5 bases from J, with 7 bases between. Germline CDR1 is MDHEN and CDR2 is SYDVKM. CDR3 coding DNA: TGTGCCAGCAGTTTCGGGGAGTATGGCTACACCTTC. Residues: CASSFGEYGYTF.

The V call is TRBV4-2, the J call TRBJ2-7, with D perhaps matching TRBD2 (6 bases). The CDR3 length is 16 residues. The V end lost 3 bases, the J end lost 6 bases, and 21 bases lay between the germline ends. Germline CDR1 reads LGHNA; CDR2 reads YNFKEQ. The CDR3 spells CASSHAATGLSGEQYF. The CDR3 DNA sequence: TGTGCCAGCAGCCACGCCGCAACGGGACTCTCGGGCGAGCAGTACTTC.